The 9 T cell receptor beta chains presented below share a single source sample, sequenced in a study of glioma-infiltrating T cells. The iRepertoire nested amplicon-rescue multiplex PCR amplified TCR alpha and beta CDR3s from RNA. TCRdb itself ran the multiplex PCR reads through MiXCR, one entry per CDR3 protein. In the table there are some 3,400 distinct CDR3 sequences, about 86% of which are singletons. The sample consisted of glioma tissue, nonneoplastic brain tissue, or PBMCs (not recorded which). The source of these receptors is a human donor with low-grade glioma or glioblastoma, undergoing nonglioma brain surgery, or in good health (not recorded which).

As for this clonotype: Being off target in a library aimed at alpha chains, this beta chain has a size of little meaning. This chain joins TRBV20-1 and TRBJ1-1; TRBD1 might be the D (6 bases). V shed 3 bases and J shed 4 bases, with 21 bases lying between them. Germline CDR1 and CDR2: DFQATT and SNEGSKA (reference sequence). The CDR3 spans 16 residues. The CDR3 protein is CSARGAGTSYPTEAFF. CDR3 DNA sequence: TGCAGTGCTAGGGGTGCCGGGACATCTTACCCCACTGAAGCTTTCTTT.

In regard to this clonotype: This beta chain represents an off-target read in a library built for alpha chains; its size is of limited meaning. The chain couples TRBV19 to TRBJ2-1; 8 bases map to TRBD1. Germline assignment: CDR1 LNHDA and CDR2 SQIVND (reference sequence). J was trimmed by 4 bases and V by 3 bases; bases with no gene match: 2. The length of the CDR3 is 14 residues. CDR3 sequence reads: CASSIQGAYNEQFF. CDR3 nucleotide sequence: TGTGCCAGTAGTATTCAGGGGGCGTACAATGAGCAGTTCTTC.

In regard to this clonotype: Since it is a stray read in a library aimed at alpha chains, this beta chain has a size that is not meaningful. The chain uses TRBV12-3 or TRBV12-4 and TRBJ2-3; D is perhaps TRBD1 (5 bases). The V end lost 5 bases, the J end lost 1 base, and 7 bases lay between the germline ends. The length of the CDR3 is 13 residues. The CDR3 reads CASSRQRTDTQYF. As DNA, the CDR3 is TGTGCCAGCAGTCGACAGCGCACAGATACGCAGTATTTT.

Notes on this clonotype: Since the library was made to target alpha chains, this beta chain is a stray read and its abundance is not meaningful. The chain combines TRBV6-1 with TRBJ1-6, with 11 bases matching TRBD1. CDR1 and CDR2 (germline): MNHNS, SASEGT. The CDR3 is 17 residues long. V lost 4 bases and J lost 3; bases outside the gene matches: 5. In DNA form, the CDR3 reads TGTGCCAGCAGTGCTACCGGGACAGGGGGCTATAATTCACCCCTCCACTTT. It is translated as CASSATGTGGYNSPLHF.

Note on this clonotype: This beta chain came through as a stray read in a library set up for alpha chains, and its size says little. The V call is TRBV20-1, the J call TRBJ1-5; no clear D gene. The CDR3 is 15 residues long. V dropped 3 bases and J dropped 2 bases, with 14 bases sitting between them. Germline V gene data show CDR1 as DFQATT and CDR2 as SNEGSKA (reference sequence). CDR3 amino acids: CSARSTPMGNQPQHF. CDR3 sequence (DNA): TGCAGTGCTAGGTCGACCCCGATGGGCAATCAGCCCCAGCATTTT.

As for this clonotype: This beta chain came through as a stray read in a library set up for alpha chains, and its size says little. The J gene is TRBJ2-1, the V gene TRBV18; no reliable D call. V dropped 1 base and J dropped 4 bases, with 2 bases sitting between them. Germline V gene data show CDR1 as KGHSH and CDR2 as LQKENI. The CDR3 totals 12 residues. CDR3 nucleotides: TGTGCCAGCTCACCACGATACAATGAGCAGTTCTTC. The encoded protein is CASSPRYNEQFF.

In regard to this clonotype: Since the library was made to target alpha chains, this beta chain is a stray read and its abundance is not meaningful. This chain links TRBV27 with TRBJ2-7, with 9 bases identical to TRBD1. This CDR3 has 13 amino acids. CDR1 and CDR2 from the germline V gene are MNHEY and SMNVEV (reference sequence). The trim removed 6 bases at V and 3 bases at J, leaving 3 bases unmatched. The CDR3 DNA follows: TGTGCCAGCAGCCGGGACAGGGACTACGAGCAGTACTTC. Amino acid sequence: CASSRDRDYEQYF.

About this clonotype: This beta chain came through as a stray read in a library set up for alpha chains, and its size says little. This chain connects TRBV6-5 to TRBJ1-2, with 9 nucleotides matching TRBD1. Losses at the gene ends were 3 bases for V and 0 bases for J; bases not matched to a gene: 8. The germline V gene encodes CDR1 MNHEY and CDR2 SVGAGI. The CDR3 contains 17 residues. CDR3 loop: CASSYQGQGTTNYGYTF. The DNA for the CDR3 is TGTGCCAGCAGTTATCAGGGACAGGGAACGACTAACTATGGCTACACCTTC.

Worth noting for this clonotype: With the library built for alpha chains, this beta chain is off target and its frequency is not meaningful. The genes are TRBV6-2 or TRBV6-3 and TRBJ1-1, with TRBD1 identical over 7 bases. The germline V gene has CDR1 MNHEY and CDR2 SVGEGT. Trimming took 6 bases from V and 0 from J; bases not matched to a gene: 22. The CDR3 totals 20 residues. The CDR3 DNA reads TGTGCCAGCAGATACCGGGACAGCGAAGGTCCCTCCCCCATGAACACTGAAGCTTTCTTT. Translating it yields CASRYRDSEGPSPMNTEAFF.